The source of this T cell receptor (beta chain) is a study of blood T cell repertoires in COVID-19. Overall study context: Samples taken during acute and convalescent COVID-19 were collected in the United States, Italy and Spain. PBMCs, B-cell-depleted T cells, or T cells provided the cDNA or gDNA that made up the material.

In the source study's methods: Cell counts per sample came from amplifying reference gene primers. Repertoires were generated with immunoSEQ multiplex PCR, while TCRdb's copy carries only in-frame clones and drops some. V, J and clone size are taken as reported in that table, and D and trimming were inferred from the DNA itself. This sample yields roughly 100,000 clones, of which 70% to 90% are seen a single time; over 1.5% belongs to the top ten. Germline-derived CDR1 and CDR2 are LNHDA and SQIVND (reference sequence). V shed 5 bases and J shed 7 bases, with 14 bases lying between them. The CDR3 runs 13 residues. This clone appeared once.

The chain combines TRBV19 with TRBJ1-2; no clear D gene. This receptor was taken from an elderly man with acute or convalescent COVID-19. The specimen was peripheral blood. The CDR3 bases are TGTGCCAGTAGTTTCCTCTCTTCCCCTGGCTACACCTTC. It translates to CASSFLSSPGYTF.